This is a list of T cell receptor beta chains from one sample in a study of regulatory T cells in long-lasting Graves disease. Each CDR3 protein is one row after TCRdb ran MiXCR on the multiplex PCR reads. The sample lists 500,000 or so distinct CDR3 sequences; around 15% were seen once. The same data also went into a second study, on T cells in Graves' hyperthyroidism and ophthalmopathy.

The material sequenced was peripheral blood mononuclear cells (PBMCs), taken at new diagnosis, from a patient treated with antithyroid drugs. These receptors all come from a middle-aged man with Graves disease. The conserved cysteine and the conserved F or W are not part of the CDR3 here.

v_gene,j_gene,CDR3aa
TRBV28,TRBJ2-3,ASSLAGIGQY
TRBV19,TRBJ2-3,ASTGRLAGDTQY
TRBV5-1,TRBJ2-2,ASSPYSGTGTGELF
TRBV28,TRBJ2-3,ASSLKTLAVTDTQY
TRBV14,TRBJ2-3,ASSPGWTGMGADTQY
TRBV6-2/TRBV6-3,TRBJ2-7,ASRRDRASYEQY
TRBV6-2/TRBV6-3,TRBJ1-2,ASSYDRLGGYGYT
TRBV10-2,TRBJ2-7,ASRTGTSDYEQY
TRBV3-1,TRBJ1-1,ASSPPGWDTEAF
TRBV5-1,TRBJ2-3,ASSRTGTSDTDTQY
TRBV27,TRBJ2-3,ASSSAGTSLTDTQY
TRBV29-1,TRBJ1-1,SAGQAGTEAF
TRBV6-2/TRBV6-3,TRBJ1-4,ASSYKTPLGNEKLF
TRBV6-1,TRBJ2-7,ASSAGQGGYEQY
TRBV29-1,TRBJ2-1,STRMTSGSLNEQF
TRBV28,TRBJ2-1,ASSFSGQGKGDEQF
TRBV6-2/TRBV6-3,TRBJ2-1,ASSWVFGAYNEQF
TRBV2,TRBJ2-4,ASRSGTSGGAKNIQY
TRBV24-1,TRBJ2-1,ATSEPPGLADDNEQF
TRBV20-1,TRBJ1-1,SARQPLQVNTEAF
TRBV5-1,TRBJ2-3,ASSLRTGGGDTQY
TRBV28,TRBJ2-7,ASRMGPIAYEQY
TRBV20-1,TRBJ1-5,SARSGASNQPQH
TRBV5-1,TRBJ1-3,ASSLSPKSGNTIY
TRBV3-1,TRBJ2-1,ASSQVLAGNNEQF
TRBV29-1,TRBJ2-5,SVEDSATQY
TRBV29-1,TRBJ2-5,SVEGREEKETQY
TRBV29-1,TRBJ2-1,SAAGQSSYNEQF
TRBV11-2,TRBJ2-3,ASSQGTPSTDTQY
TRBV6-2/TRBV6-3,TRBJ1-3,ASSYPGRQGPGNTIY
TRBV4-1,-,ASSFILAGEETQY
TRBV12-3/TRBV12-4,TRBJ2-6,ASTGQGTLSGANVLT
TRBV30,TRBJ1-3,AWSGRRISGNTIY
TRBV11-2,TRBJ1-5,ASSLDGTGYQPQH
TRBV4-1,TRBJ2-3,ASSQGTSDTDTQY
TRBV12-3/TRBV12-4,TRBJ2-7,ASSFRDGSEQY